The subject of this entry is one TCR beta chain. Its matching antigen is unknown. This entry is derived from a study of response to subunit inactivated influenza vaccine. TCRdb reprocessed the RT-PCR reads with MiXCR, giving one entry per CDR3 protein. The sample has 300,000 to 350,000 distinct CDR3 sequences, roughly 20% seen once; the top ten hold over 9%. Study results and caveats: Each seasonal flu vaccination may recruit only limited new T cells, authors suggested.

Sequenced here: PBMCs from blood, sampled 21 months after vaccination. This receptor was identified in a man aged 50 to 69 who received an inactivated influenza vaccine.

In DNA, the CDR3 is TGTGCCAGCAGCTTTTTTATTGGGGCGGGCTCCTACGAGCAGTACTTC. As protein: CASSFFIGAGSYEQYF. The chain employs TRBV7-8 and TRBJ2-7; the D call may be TRBD1 or TRBD2 (5 bases each). Germline CDR1 and CDR2: SGHVS and FQNEAQ. The V gene lost 3 bases and the J gene lost 0 bases, with 15 bases spanning the gap. The CDR3 loop spans 16 amino acids.